The 29 T cell receptor beta chains below all came from one sample that was sequenced in a study of identical twins. TCRdb itself ran the 5' RACE reads through MiXCR, one entry per CDR3 protein. The sample records 520,000 or so distinct CDR3 sequences, 20% to 25% being singletons. Another study also made use of these data, one on T cells expressing NK-cell markers.

The sample comprised CD4+ T cells sorted from blood. These receptors were obtained from a woman in her late teens or twenties in good health.

This clonotype was picked up a small number of times. The chain carries TRBV7-8 and TRBJ2-1; TRBD2 is a possible D gene (7 bases). The CDR3 loop spans 15 amino acids. Germline CDR1 and CDR2: SGHVS and FQNEAQ. V lost 7 bases to trimming and J lost 2 bases, with 15 bases between them. The CDR3 protein is CASNPRGGPYNEQFF. In DNA form, the CDR3 reads TGTGCCAGCAACCCAAGGGGGGGGCCCTACAATGAGCAGTTCTTC.

This clonotype was seen at least ten times. The chain recombines TRBV5-1 with TRBJ2-7; 7 bases map to TRBD1. With 7 bases clipped from V and 3 bases from J, the junction kept 13 bases outside the gene matches. The CDR3 runs 15 residues. Germline CDR1 SGHRS, CDR2 YFSETQ. The CDR3 DNA reads as TGCGCCAGCTCCCCTTCGGGACAGACCCACTACGAGCAGTACTTC. Translating it yields CASSPSGQTHYEQYF.

The chain links TRBV5-1 to TRBJ1-2; D perhaps matches TRBD1 (5 bases). The V gene's germline CDR1 is SGHRS and CDR2 YFSETQ. V was cut by 3 bases and J by 4 bases, with 16 bases left in between. The CDR3 has 15 amino acids. This CDR3 reads CASSWGTQDSYGYTF. CDR3 sequence (DNA): TGCGCCAGCAGCTGGGGGACCCAGGATTCCTATGGCTACACCTTC.

This rearrangement joins TRBV12-2 to TRBJ2-7. TRBV12-2 constitutes a pseudogene. The CDR3 is made up of 12 amino acids. The CDR3: CASRPSYHEQYF. As DNA, the CDR3 is TGTGCAAGTCGCCCAAGCTACCACGAGCAGTACTTC.

This clonotype turned up a few times. The chain recombines TRBV5-1 with TRBJ2-3; D may correspond to TRBD1 or TRBD2 (5 bases each). This CDR3 comprises 15 residues. Germline CDR1 reads SGHRS; CDR2 reads YFSETQ. The V end lost 1 base, the J end lost 2 bases, and 11 bases lay between the germline ends. The CDR3: CASSLYGATTDTQYF. The DNA of the CDR3 is TGCGCCAGCAGCTTGTACGGGGCTACCACAGATACGCAGTATTTT.

This clonotype was counted many times. The rearrangement links TRBV20-1 to TRBJ1-4; unclear D gene. This CDR3 region has 12 residues. The ends were cut back, 0 bases at V and 7 bases at J, with 6 bases in the middle. Germline lookup yields CDR1 DFQATT and CDR2 SNEGSKA (reference sequence). The CDR3 reads CSARDSGEKLFF. The CDR3 region has the DNA TGCAGTGCTAGAGACAGTGGTGAAAAACTGTTTTTT.

The rearrangement links TRBV20-1 to TRBJ1-6, with D perhaps matching TRBD1 (6 bases). Trimming cost V 3 bases and J 3 bases, with 9 bases left between them. The length of the CDR3 is 14 residues. From germline, CDR1 is DFQATT and CDR2 SNEGSKA (reference sequence). The CDR3 nucleotides read TGCAGTGCTAGCAGGGGAAACTATAATTCACCCCTCCACTTT. Translating gives CSASRGNYNSPLHF.

The chain joins TRBV20-1 to TRBJ2-7; TRBD2 matches 7 bases. CDR3 length: 14 residues. Germline V gene sequence: CDR1 DFQATT, CDR2 SNEGSKA (reference sequence). V shed 6 bases, J shed 4 bases, and the junction held 12 bases outside the gene matches. The CDR3, as DNA: TGCAGTGCAGCGGGGACGGCCGCTCCTTACGAGCAGTACTTC. Its translation is CSAAGTAAPYEQYF.

The chain carries TRBV10-1 and TRBJ2-1; perhaps D is TRBD1 or TRBD2 (5 bases each). This CDR3 region has 14 residues. With 6 bases removed from V and 5 bases from J, the gap between germline ends came to 14 bases. Per germline, CDR1 WNHNN and CDR2 SYGVQD (reference sequence). The CDR3 DNA follows: TGCGCCAGCAGCAGGGACGGACTTCACAATGAGCAGTTCTTC. Translation: CASSRDGLHNEQFF.

This clonotype was picked up a small number of times. The chain is built from TRBV6-6 and TRBJ1-1, with D uncertain. The CDR3 covers 13 residues. Between the trimmed V and J ends, which lost 0 bases and 5 bases, there was a span of 7 bases. CDR1 is MNHNY and CDR2 is SVGAGI in the germline V gene (reference sequence). In DNA form, the CDR3 reads TGTGCCAGCAGTTACTCGCGGGAGACTGAAGCTTTCTTT. Translating gives CASSYSRETEAFF.

This clonotype was counted only a few times. This chain joins TRBV6-5 and TRBJ1-1, with a possible D match to TRBD1 (5 bases). CDR3 length: 15 amino acids. The germline gives CDR1 MNHEY, CDR2 SVGAGI. V shed 2 bases and J shed 10 bases, with 20 bases lying between them. For the CDR3, the DNA is TGTGCCAGCAGTTACACCCTAAGCCCCAGGGAGGTAGCTTTCTTT. Amino acid sequence: CASSYTLSPREVAFF.

The chain uses TRBV6-5 and TRBJ1-6; D unclear. The length of the CDR3 is 15 residues. V was pared by 2 bases and J by 4 bases, with 9 bases between. Germline V gene lookup returns CDR1 MNHEY and CDR2 SVGAGI. As DNA, the CDR3 is TGTGCCAGCAGTTACGGGCAGTTTTATAATTCACCCCTCCACTTT. It translates to CASSYGQFYNSPLHF.

This clonotype has a count of ten or more. The rearrangement links TRBV12-3 or TRBV12-4 to TRBJ1-3; D is ambiguous. There are 12 residues in the CDR3. The ends were cut back, 1 base at V and 6 bases at J, with 4 bases in the middle. The CDR3 is CASSLVENTIYF. The DNA of the CDR3 is TGTGCCAGCAGTTTAGTAGAAAACACCATATATTTT.

In its sample, this clonotype was seen a few times. DNA for the CDR3: TGTGCCAGCAGCTTCTGGCAGGTGAATTCACCCCTCCACTTT. Its protein is CASSFWQVNSPLHF. J is TRBJ1-6 and V is TRBV7-2, with D unclear. This CDR3 has 14 amino acids. Germline CDR1 reads SGHTA; CDR2 reads FQGNSA. V lost 3 bases, J lost 7 bases, and 10 bases lay in between.

The chain carries TRBV3-1 and TRBJ2-2, with a possible D match to TRBD2 (5 bases). The CDR3 spans 15 residues. The germline V gene encodes CDR1 LGHDT and CDR2 YNNKEL (reference sequence). V shed 4 bases and J shed 3 bases, with 12 bases lying between them. CDR3 nucleotides: TGTGCCAGCAGCCCCCTGAGAGGGTACACCGGGGAGCTGTTTTTT. Translation gives CASSPLRGYTGELFF.

This chain links TRBV5-1 with TRBJ2-7; D might be TRBD2 (5 bases). The CDR3 is 14 amino acids. From germline, CDR1 is SGHRS and CDR2 YFSETQ. CDR3 residues: CATKSQAGSYEQYF. CDR3 sequence (DNA): TGCGCTACGAAAAGTCAGGCGGGCTCCTACGAGCAGTACTTC.

This clonotype has more than one count but fewer than ten. The rearrangement joins TRBV7-2 to TRBJ1-2; TRBD1 agrees at 8 bases. Germline V CDR1 and CDR2: SGHTA, FQGNSA. This CDR3 spans 14 amino acids. Unmatched junction bases numbered 4, after V lost 7 bases and J lost 0 bases. CDR3 region: CASTGQDSNYGYTF. Written as DNA, the CDR3 is TGTGCCAGCACGGGACAGGACTCTAACTATGGCTACACCTTC.

V gene TRBV6-1 combines with J gene TRBJ2-5; the D gene is possibly TRBD1 (6 bases). This CDR3 comprises 15 residues. Trimming cost V 5 bases and J 2 bases, with 15 bases left between them. Germline V gene lookup returns CDR1 MNHNS and CDR2 SASEGT. The CDR3 DNA is TGTGCCAGCAGTCCCCTAAGGGGACAACAAGAGACCCAGTACTTC. Protein product: CASSPLRGQQETQYF.

This clonotype was seen more than once but under ten times. In DNA form, the CDR3 reads TGCAGCGTCGTAGCCAGTCTTCATGAAAAACTGTTTTTT. Its translation: CSVVASLHEKLFF. V gene TRBV29-1 combines with J gene TRBJ1-4; D is uncertain. V gave up 6 bases and J gave up 6 bases, with 14 bases separating them. CDR1 is SQVTM, CDR2 ANQGSEA, per germline. The CDR3 consists of 13 residues.

This clonotype was counted between two and nine times. V usage is TRBV24-1 and J usage is TRBJ2-3; D is ambiguous. The CDR3 is made up of 13 amino acids. CDR1 is KGHDR and CDR2 is SFDVKD in the germline V gene. Trimming left V 3 bases short and J 6 bases short, with 9 bases between. CDR3 loop: CATSDVDLDTQYF. The CDR3 DNA is TGTGCCACCAGTGATGTGGATCTGGATACGCAGTATTTT.

The chain employs TRBV30 and TRBJ2-1; 11 bases are a match to TRBD1. The length of the CDR3 is 16 residues. After removal of 0 bases from V and 1 base from J, the junction contained 2 bases not matched to a gene. Germline V gives CDR1 GTSNPN, CDR2 SVGIG (reference sequence). CDR3: CAWSVRDRGSYNEQFF. The CDR3 DNA follows: TGTGCCTGGAGTGTACGGGACAGGGGGTCCTACAATGAGCAGTTCTTC.

Only a few counts were recorded for this clonotype. This rearrangement joins TRBV20-1 to TRBJ2-1, with TRBD2 identical over 13 bases. The CDR3 is made up of 15 amino acids. Germline assignment: CDR1 DFQATT and CDR2 SNEGSKA (reference sequence). The J segment lost 9 bases and the V segment lost 4 bases, leaving 9 bases of the junction unmatched. The CDR3, as DNA: TGCAGTGCTAAATTACTAGCGGGAGGGTCGGGTGAGCAGTTCTTC. This gives the protein CSAKLLAGGSGEQFF.

The chain couples TRBV5-5 to TRBJ2-3; perhaps TRBD2 as D (7 bases). This CDR3 region has 14 residues. Trimming took 2 bases from V and 4 from J, leaving 11 bases between them. CDR1 and CDR2 from the germline V gene are SGHKS and YYEKEE (reference sequence). The CDR3 region is CASSFGGAPDTQYF. In DNA, the CDR3 is TGTGCCAGCAGCTTTGGGGGGGCACCAGATACGCAGTATTTT.

The genes are TRBV11-2 and TRBJ2-3; no definite D call. The V end lost 0 bases, the J end lost 9 bases, and 19 bases lay between the germline ends. Germline CDR1 is SGHAT and CDR2 is FQNNGV. The CDR3 spans 16 residues. In DNA, the CDR3 is TGTGCCAGCAGCTTAGATCATTCTTCTCTGGTGATGACGCAGTATTTT. Translating gives CASSLDHSSLVMTQYF.

This clonotype was found a few times. The V call is TRBV5-1, the J call TRBJ2-7; D gene unclear. V lost 2 bases and J 6 bases, leaving 18 bases between the germline ends. Germline lookup yields CDR1 SGHRS and CDR2 YFSETQ. CDR3 length: 15 amino acids. CDR3: CASSFSDSATSEQYF. The CDR3 region has the DNA TGCGCCAGCAGCTTCTCGGATTCGGCGACCTCCGAGCAGTACTTC.

This chain links TRBV2 with TRBJ2-4; D perhaps matches TRBD1 (6 bases). V was clipped by 6 bases and J by 0 bases, with 15 bases between them. Germline V gives CDR1 SNHLY, CDR2 FYNNEI. The CDR3 covers 16 residues. CDR3 DNA: TGTGCCAGCAGAAAGACAGGTCCCCTAGCCAAAAACATTCAGTACTTC. Residues: CASRKTGPLAKNIQYF.

The genes are TRBV4-3 and TRBJ2-3, with 7 positions matching TRBD2. There are 16 residues in the CDR3. The germline V gene has CDR1 LGHNA and CDR2 YSLEER. Losses at the gene ends were 1 base for V and 0 bases for J; bases not matched to a gene: 4. This chain's CDR3 is CASSQGVSGSTDTQYF. In nucleotides, the CDR3 is TGCGCCAGCAGCCAAGGGGTTAGCGGGAGCACAGATACGCAGTATTTT.

This clonotype occurred a few times. The genes are TRBV5-1 and TRBJ2-1; 10 bases map to TRBD1. This CDR3 is 13 amino acids long. The germline V gene has CDR1 SGHRS and CDR2 YFSETQ. J lost 7 bases, V lost 6 bases, and 4 bases had no gene match. The CDR3 nucleotides read TGCGCCAGCACTACGGGACAGGGGAATGAGCAGTTCTTC. Protein sequence: CASTTGQGNEQFF.

The chain combines TRBV7-9 with TRBJ1-1; D not resolved. Between the trimmed V and J ends, which lost 4 bases and 1 base, there was a span of 10 bases. CDR3 length: 14 residues. Germline V CDR1 and CDR2: SEHNR, FQNEAQ (reference sequence). CDR3 in DNA: TGTGCCAGCAGCTCCAAGGGTCGGAACACTGAAGCTTTCTTT. Its translation is CASSSKGRNTEAFF.